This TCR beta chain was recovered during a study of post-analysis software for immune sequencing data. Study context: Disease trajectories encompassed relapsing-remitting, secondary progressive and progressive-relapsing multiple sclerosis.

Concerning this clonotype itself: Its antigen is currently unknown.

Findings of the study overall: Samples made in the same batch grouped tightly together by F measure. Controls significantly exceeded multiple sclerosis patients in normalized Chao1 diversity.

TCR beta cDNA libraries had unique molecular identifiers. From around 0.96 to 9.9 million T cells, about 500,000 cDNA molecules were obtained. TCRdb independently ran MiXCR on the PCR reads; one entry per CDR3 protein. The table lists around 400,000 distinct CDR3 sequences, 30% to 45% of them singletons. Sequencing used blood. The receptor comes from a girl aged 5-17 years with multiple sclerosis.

Here the CDR3 DNA reads TGTGCTACCTCGAGGACAGGGGCCACCGGGGAGCTGTTTTTT. Translation gives CATSRTGATGELFF. V usage is TRBV7-7 and J usage is TRBJ2-2, with 9 bases identical to TRBD1. This CDR3 contains 14 residues. The germline gives CDR1 SSHAT, CDR2 FNYEAQ (reference sequence).